The 18 T cell receptor beta chains given below trace back to one sample, sequenced in a study of response to subunit inactivated influenza vaccine. Using its own MiXCR run on the RT-PCR reads, TCRdb lists one record per CDR3 protein. This table holds about 570,000 distinct CDR3 sequences, about 11% found once. This sample also belongs to another study, concerning T cells expressing NK-cell markers. As reported in that work: 5'RACE template switching with UMIs generated TCR beta cDNA.

Here the sequenced sample was PBMCs from blood, taken on the day of vaccination. Source of these receptors: a man between 50 and 59 years old who received an inactivated influenza vaccine.

This clonotype was seen a handful of times. The chain joins TRBV20-1 to TRBJ1-1; 8 bases are shared with TRBD1. CDR1 is DFQATT, CDR2 SNEGSKA, per germline (reference sequence). After removal of 6 bases from V and 6 bases from J, the junction contained 12 bases not matched to a gene. CDR3 length equals 14 residues. The CDR3 loop reads CSAGRTGKISEAFF. CDR3 coding DNA: TGCAGTGCGGGAAGGACAGGGAAGATTTCTGAAGCTTTCTTT.

The chain has TRBV14 and TRBJ2-1; 8 bases are a match to TRBD2. The germline gives CDR1 SGHDN, CDR2 FVKESK. CDR3 length: 16 residues. V shed 3 bases, J shed 6 bases, and the junction held 10 bases outside the gene matches. The CDR3: CASSHLFTGTSNEQFF. The CDR3 nucleotides are TGTGCCAGCAGCCACCTTTTCACCGGGACTAGCAATGAGCAGTTCTTC.

The chain links TRBV10-3 to TRBJ2-2; D might be TRBD1 (7 bases). The CDR3 loop spans 13 amino acids. The V and J ends lost 6 bases and 6 bases respectively, with 11 bases between them. The germline gives CDR1 ENHRY, CDR2 SYGVKD. The CDR3 here is CAIRDREAGELFF. CDR3 nucleotides: TGTGCCATCAGAGACAGGGAGGCCGGGGAGCTGTTTTTT.

In this sample, this clonotype turned up a few times. The genes are TRBV11-2 and TRBJ2-7, with D perhaps matching TRBD1 (5 bases). The V gene's germline CDR1 is SGHAT and CDR2 FQNNGV. V lost 3 bases, J lost 4 bases, and 13 bases lay in between. This CDR3 has 14 residues. CDR3 nucleotide sequence: TGTGCCAGCAGCTTCAAGACAGTCGGGTACGAGCAGTACTTC. Its protein product is CASSFKTVGYEQYF. Variable domain in full (rest from reference TRBV11-2 and TRBJ2-7): EAGVAQSPRYKIIEKRQSVAFWCNPISGHATLYWYQQILGQGPKLLIQFQNNGVVDDSQLPKDRFSAERLKGVDSTLKIQPAKLEDSAVYLCASSFKTVGYEQYFGPGTRLTVT.

This rearrangement joins TRBV12-3 or TRBV12-4 to TRBJ2-5; D gene ambiguous. The V end lost 10 bases, the J end lost 0 bases, and 12 bases lay between the germline ends. This CDR3 comprises 13 residues. In DNA, the CDR3 is TGTGCCACCGCGATCACGTACCAAGAGACCCAGTACTTC. It is translated as CATAITYQETQYF.

The rearrangement uses TRBV18 and TRBJ2-2; 11 bases match TRBD2. The CDR3 consists of 15 residues. Per germline, CDR1 KGHSH and CDR2 LQKENI. The trim removed 8 bases at V and 0 bases at J, leaving 2 bases unmatched. The CDR3 DNA is TGTGCCAGCACGACTAGCGGGACGAACACCGGGGAGCTGTTTTTT. Translating gives CASTTSGTNTGELFF.

The chain carries TRBV12-3 or TRBV12-4 and TRBJ1-4; D gene uncertain. The CDR3 is 14 residues long. Trimming took off 6 bases at V and 8 bases at J, with 16 bases between the two ends. The CDR3 coding sequence is TGTGCCAGCAGACAAAGGACCAGTCCGGAAAAACTGTTTTTT. Protein product: CASRQRTSPEKLFF.

The chain recombines TRBV20-1 with TRBJ1-4, with 8 nucleotides matching TRBD1. From germline, CDR1 is DFQATT and CDR2 SNEGSKA (reference sequence). The trim removed 2 bases at V and 5 bases at J, leaving 1 base unmatched. This CDR3 has 13 amino acids. CDR3 amino acids: CSARRTGNEKLFF. CDR3 nucleotide sequence: TGCAGTGCTAGACGGACAGGGAATGAAAAACTGTTTTTT.

The CDR3: CASSPWTVGFKFF. In nucleotides, the CDR3 is TGCGCCAGCAGCCCCTGGACCGTAGGATTCAAGTTCTTC. The chain couples TRBV5-1 to TRBJ2-1; D gene unclear. Germline V gene lookup returns CDR1 SGHRS and CDR2 YFSETQ. CDR3 length: 13 residues. With 4 bases removed from V and 14 bases from J, the gap between germline ends came to 19 bases.

This clonotype was seen a handful of times. This chain links TRBV5-1 with TRBJ2-1; TRBD1 is a possible D gene (6 bases). Trimming pared 7 bases from V and 9 bases from J, leaving 14 bases between. The CDR3 contains 12 residues. Germline V CDR1 and CDR2: SGHRS, YFSETQ. The CDR3 nucleotides are TGCGCCAGCCGGACAGTTCTTAGTGAGCAGTTCTTC. Its protein product is CASRTVLSEQFF.

This clonotype has ten or more counts. The rearrangement uses TRBV27 and TRBJ2-7; D could derive from TRBD1 or TRBD2 (5 bases each). Trimming removed 6 bases from V and 0 bases from J, with 9 bases in between. Looked up from germline, CDR1 is MNHEY and CDR2 is SMNVEV (reference sequence). The CDR3 covers 13 residues. As DNA, the CDR3 is TGTGCCAGCAGACGGGACGGCTCCTACGAGCAGTACTTC. Amino acid sequence: CASRRDGSYEQYF.

The J gene is TRBJ2-1, the V gene TRBV7-9, with 9 bases identical to TRBD1. V lost 3 bases and J lost 9; bases outside the gene matches: 6. Germline V gene data show CDR1 as SEHNR and CDR2 as FQNEAQ (reference sequence). This CDR3 has 14 residues. CDR3 coding DNA: TGTGCCAGCAGCTTCCGGGACAGGGAGACTGAGCAGTTCTTC. Translating it yields CASSFRDRETEQFF.

This clonotype was observed a handful of times. This chain links TRBV2 with TRBJ2-7; D is perhaps TRBD1 (6 bases). The V end lost 7 bases, the J end lost 3 bases, and 22 bases lay between the germline ends. The CDR3 has 16 amino acids. Germline V gives CDR1 SNHLY, CDR2 FYNNEI. Written as DNA, the CDR3 is TGTGCCAGCAAGACTTCTCAGGGGTTCGGTGACTACGAGCAGTACTTC. This codes for CASKTSQGFGDYEQYF.

The V and J genes are TRBV3-1 and TRBJ1-1; 8 bases fit TRBD1. The ends lost 4 bases at V and 1 base at J; junction bases unmatched: 8. The CDR3 has 16 residues. CDR1 and CDR2 (germline): LGHDT, YNNKEL (reference sequence). CDR3 DNA sequence: TGTGCCAGCAGCCCACCCCGACAGGGGCGGAACACTGAAGCTTTCTTT. Its protein product is CASSPPRQGRNTEAFF.

This chain links TRBV6-1 with TRBJ1-4; D call uncertain. The CDR3 has 14 residues. The germline V and J ends were trimmed by 4 bases and 11 bases, with 17 bases remaining between them. CDR1 and CDR2 from the germline V gene are MNHNS and SASEGT. The CDR3 is CASSADIAFGKLFF. The DNA of the CDR3 is TGTGCCAGCAGTGCCGATATTGCGTTTGGGAAACTGTTTTTT.

This clonotype was found a few times. This chain uses TRBV30 with TRBJ2-5, with 7 bases fitting TRBD1. There are 15 residues in the CDR3. J was trimmed by 3 bases and V by 2 bases; bases with no gene match: 9. CDR1 is GTSNPN, CDR2 SVGIG, per germline (reference sequence). The CDR3 sequence is CAWSTSDRTKETQYF. The CDR3 DNA reads as TGTGCCTGGAGTACCTCGGACAGGACAAAAGAGACCCAGTACTTC.

The V gene is TRBV9, the J gene TRBJ2-1, with 7 nucleotides matching TRBD2. The CDR3 contains 14 residues. The junction had 10 bases not matched to a gene; V was cut back by 3 bases and J by 10 bases. The germline gives CDR1 SGDLS, CDR2 YYNGEE. CDR3 in DNA: TGTGCCAGCAGCGGGGGGGGAAGGGCCCGAGAGCAGTTCTTC. Translation gives CASSGGGRAREQFF.

The rearrangement uses TRBV11-2 and TRBJ2-3, with D possibly matching TRBD1 (5 bases). The CDR3 length is 16 residues. Trimming left V 6 bases short and J 7 bases short, with 23 bases between. CDR1 is SGHAT and CDR2 is FQNNGV in the germline V gene. The CDR3 reads CASRSSGARGSNTQYF. CDR3 DNA: TGTGCCAGCAGGTCCTCTGGGGCTAGGGGCTCGAATACGCAGTATTTT.